Below, 18 T cell receptor beta chains from the same sample are listed, as sequenced in a study of blood T cell repertoires in COVID-19 (dated by TCRdb to between 2020 and 2021). The library was generated by the immunoSEQ multiplex PCR assay. This immuneACCESS table, as held by TCRdb, lists in-frame sequences with V and J called but not all clones. Of the missing ones, under half trace to an unresolved V gene in checked studies; the others have no known cause. This sample holds 150,000 to 200,000 clones; about 89% were observed only once. The top ten clones comprise 2.5% to 4% of the sample. The sequenced sample consisted of peripheral blood. The receptor set was obtained from a man in his sixties or seventies with acute or convalescent COVID-19.

The chain is built from TRBV5-4 and TRBJ1-6, with 8 bases that match TRBD1. The germline V gene has CDR1 SGHNT and CDR2 YYREEE (reference sequence). This CDR3 is built from 13 residues. Trimming removed 4 bases from V and 15 bases from J; junction bases left unmatched: 9. CDR3 nucleotides: TGTGCCAGCAGCCCGCGACAGGGGTGGAGCCTCCACTTT. Amino acid sequence: CASSPRQGWSLHF.

The chain uses TRBV20-1 and TRBJ2-1; the match to TRBD1 covers 11 bases. Germline CDR1 DFQATT, CDR2 SNEGSKA (reference sequence). The CDR3 runs 15 residues. V gave up 3 bases and J gave up 8 bases; unmatched junction bases: 9. The CDR3: CSASYRDRGSDEQFF. CDR3 nucleotides: TGCAGTGCTAGTTACCGGGACAGGGGGTCTGATGAGCAGTTCTTC.

The J gene is TRBJ1-2, the V gene TRBV5-1, with D possibly matching TRBD1 (5 bases). Germline V gene sequence: CDR1 SGHRS, CDR2 YFSETQ. The CDR3 is made up of 14 amino acids. The V end was cut by 0 bases, the J end by 4 bases, with 10 bases between. The CDR3 loop reads CASSLGVGGYGYTF. In DNA form, the CDR3 reads TGCGCCAGCAGCTTGGGGGTCGGGGGCTATGGCTACACCTTC.

The chain uses TRBV3-1 (or the pseudogene TRBV3-2) and TRBJ2-3; D not resolved. V was clipped by 4 bases and J by 6 bases, with 8 bases between them. This CDR3 has 12 amino acids. Germline CDR1 and CDR2: LGHDT and YNNKEL (reference sequence). DNA of the CDR3: TGTGCCAGCAGCCTCACCCGGGATACGCAGTATTTT. Translating gives CASSLTRDTQYF.

The rearrangement uses TRBV30 and TRBJ1-3; D is possibly TRBD1 (5 bases). Germline V gene sequence: CDR1 GTSNPN, CDR2 SVGIG (reference sequence). Trimming removed 0 bases at V and 4 bases at J, with 7 bases between. The CDR3 is made up of 13 amino acids. The CDR3 protein is CAWSVNRGNTIYF. Here the CDR3 DNA reads TGTGCCTGGAGTGTAAACAGGGGAAACACCATATATTTT.

V is TRBV19 and J is TRBJ2-5; 7 nucleotides align to TRBD1. This CDR3 is built from 15 residues. Per germline, CDR1 LNHDA and CDR2 SQIVND (reference sequence). V shed 3 bases, J shed 5 bases, and the junction held 9 bases outside the gene matches. CDR3 residues: CASSIPRGGRETQYF. As DNA, the CDR3 is TGTGCCAGTAGTATCCCGAGAGGGGGCAGGGAGACCCAGTACTTC.

The chain is built from TRBV7-2 and TRBJ1-2, with TRBD1 matching over 7 bases. The CDR3 contains 14 residues. V was pared by 0 bases and J by 4 bases, with 2 bases of the junction left unmatched. The germline V gene encodes CDR1 SGHTA and CDR2 FQGNSA. Here the CDR3 DNA reads TGTGCCAGCAGCTTAGCAGGGGGCGGCTATGGCTACACCTTC. Translated, it gives CASSLAGGGYGYTF. The full variable domain, in which reference TRBV7-2 and TRBJ1-2 provide the parts outside the CDR3, is GAGVSQSPSNKVTEKGKDVELRCDPISGHTALYWYRQSLGQGLEFLIYFQGNSAPDKSGLPSDRFSAERTGGSVSTLTIQRTQQEDSAVYLCASSLAGGGYGYTFGSGTRLTVV.

The chain has TRBV29-1 and TRBJ2-1; tentative D call: TRBD2 (5 bases). V gave up 3 bases and J gave up 11 bases, with 14 bases separating them. CDR3 length: 12 residues. CDR1 is SQVTM and CDR2 is ANQGSEA in the germline V gene. The CDR3 sequence: CSVDGGYGQQFF. The CDR3 region has the DNA TGCAGCGTTGACGGCGGGTATGGGCAGCAGTTCTTC.

J is TRBJ2-1 and V is TRBV4-3, with D perhaps matching TRBD2 (5 bases). This CDR3 has 16 residues. Germline V gene lookup returns CDR1 LGHNA and CDR2 YSLEER. Trimming stripped 3 bases from V and 2 bases from J, with 14 bases between. The CDR3, as DNA: TGCGCCAGCAGCCAGGGCAGGACTTACACCTACAATGAGCAGTTCTTC. Translation: CASSQGRTYTYNEQFF.

This chain connects TRBV14 to TRBJ2-6; weak D call: TRBD1 (5 bases). The CDR3 loop spans 21 amino acids. V shed 2 bases and J shed 2 bases, with 25 bases lying between them. Germline CDR1 SGHDN, CDR2 FVKESK. The CDR3 sequence is CASSQRLFGRVGPPGANVLTF. CDR3 in DNA: TGTGCCAGCAGCCAAAGGCTATTTGGCAGGGTAGGGCCTCCTGGGGCCAACGTCCTGACTTTC.

The rearrangement links TRBV10-3 to TRBJ2-1, with 11 bases matching TRBD1. After removal of 4 bases from V and 6 bases from J, the junction contained 2 bases not matched to a gene. CDR3 length: 14 residues. Per the germline V gene, CDR1 is ENHRY and CDR2 is SYGVKD. CDR3 protein: CAISGDRGVNEQFF. In DNA form, the CDR3 reads TGTGCCATCAGTGGGGACAGGGGGGTCAATGAGCAGTTCTTC.

The rearrangement links TRBV7-3 to TRBJ2-3, with 9 bases fitting TRBD2. Germline-derived CDR1 and CDR2 are SGHTA and FQGTGA. Trimming cost V 4 bases and J 4 bases; bases outside gene matches: 6. The CDR3 has 15 amino acids. The CDR3 spells CASSSAGGPSDTQYF. The CDR3 nucleotides are TGTGCCAGCAGCTCTGCGGGAGGGCCATCAGATACGCAGTATTTT. Variable domain in full (rest from reference TRBV7-3 and TRBJ2-3): GAGVSQTPSNKVTEKGKYVELRCDPISGHTALYWYRQSLGQGPEFLIYFQGTGAADDSGLPNDRFFAVRPEGSVSTLKIQRTERGDSAVYLCASSSAGGPSDTQYFGPGTRLTVL.

Concerning this clone: Other DNA sequences within the sample encode an identical CDR3. V is TRBV28 and J is TRBJ1-2; D is possibly TRBD1 (5 bases). Germline V CDR1 and CDR2: MDHEN, SYDVKM. The V gene lost 6 bases and the J gene lost 5 bases, with 10 bases spanning the gap. This CDR3 has 12 amino acids. The CDR3 DNA sequence: TGTGCCAGCAGAACGGGGGGGTATGGCTACACCTTC. This encodes CASRTGGYGYTF.

The chain joins TRBV7-9 to TRBJ2-3; a possible D gene is TRBD1 (5 bases). V was pared by 7 bases and J by 2 bases, with 16 bases between. Germline assignment: CDR1 SEHNR and CDR2 FQNEAQ (reference sequence). The length of the CDR3 is 15 residues. The CDR3 sequence: CASNFRQGDTDTQYF. CDR3 sequence (DNA): TGTGCCAGCAATTTTAGACAAGGGGACACAGATACGCAGTATTTT.

This chain uses TRBV28 with TRBJ2-4, with D unclear. Germline CDR1 is MDHEN and CDR2 is SYDVKM. With 3 bases removed from V and 9 bases from J, the gap between germline ends came to 9 bases. The CDR3 loop spans 12 amino acids. The CDR3 sequence: CASSFFHPIQYF. CDR3 sequence (DNA): TGTGCCAGCAGTTTTTTTCATCCCATTCAGTACTTC.

The J gene is TRBJ1-1, the V gene TRBV19; unclear D gene. Deletions cut 5 bases from V and 8 bases from J, with 15 bases between. Germline values: CDR1 LNHDA, CDR2 SQIVND (reference sequence). This CDR3 region has 13 residues. CDR3 DNA sequence: TGTGCCAGTAGTCCGAGGCGGGAGACCGAAGCTTTCTTT. It encodes CASSPRRETEAFF.

This clone was recorded a few times. This chain uses TRBV11-2 with TRBJ1-1; 7 nucleotides match TRBD1. Germline V gene lookup returns CDR1 SGHAT and CDR2 FQNNGV. The V and J ends lost 4 bases and 7 bases, in that order; junction bases with no gene match: 9. The length of the CDR3 is 14 residues. The CDR3 here is CASSYGQAWDEAFF. CDR3 sequence (DNA): TGTGCCAGCAGCTACGGACAGGCTTGGGATGAAGCTTTCTTT.

The chain uses TRBV11-2 and TRBJ2-7, with 8 positions matching TRBD1. V was pared by 4 bases and J by 4 bases, with 6 bases of the junction left unmatched. The CDR3 loop spans 14 amino acids. Germline values: CDR1 SGHAT, CDR2 FQNNGV. The CDR3 here is CASSYGQGVYEQYF. CDR3 bases: TGTGCCAGCAGCTACGGACAGGGAGTGTACGAGCAGTACTTC.